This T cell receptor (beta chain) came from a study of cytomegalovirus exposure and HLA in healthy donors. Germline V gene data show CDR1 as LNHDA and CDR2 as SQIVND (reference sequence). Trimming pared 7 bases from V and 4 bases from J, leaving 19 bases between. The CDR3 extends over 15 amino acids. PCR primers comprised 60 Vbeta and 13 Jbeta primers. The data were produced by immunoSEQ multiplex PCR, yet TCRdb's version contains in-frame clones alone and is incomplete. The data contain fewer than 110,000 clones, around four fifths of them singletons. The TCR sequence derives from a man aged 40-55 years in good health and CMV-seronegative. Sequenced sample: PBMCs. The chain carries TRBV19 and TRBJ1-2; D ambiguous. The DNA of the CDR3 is TGTGCCAGTACCCAACGGGGTGGATATACCTATGGCTACACCTTC. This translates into CASTQRGGYTYGYTF.